The T cell receptor (beta chain) described here comes from a study of blood T cells in healthy people across ages. Regarding the study as a whole: Greater diversity and more naive CD4+ cells were seen in long-lived donors than in aged donors.

On this clonotype itself: Antigen: not known.

Through a sample-barcoded 5' primer and a J-beta primer mix, a second PCR was run for about 7 to 12 cycles. TCRdb independently ran MiXCR on the 5' RACE reads; one entry per CDR3 protein. This sample has around 800,000 distinct CDR3 sequences, with around half found just once. CDR3 length: 15 amino acids. Deletions cut 6 bases from V and 4 bases from J, with 19 bases between. J is TRBJ2-7 and V is TRBV12-3 or TRBV12-4; perhaps D is TRBD1 or TRBD2 (5 bases each). The sample taken for sequencing was blood. The receptor was isolated from a man aged 80 or over in good health. Here the CDR3 reads CASSTGLGVFYEQYF. The CDR3 DNA reads TGTGCCAGCAGCACGGGGCTAGGGGTCTTTTACGAGCAGTACTTC.